The 16 T cell receptor beta chains below all came from one sample that was sequenced in a study of OX40 agonist ivuxolimab in advanced cancers. Sequenced by immunoSEQ multiplex PCR; TCRdb stores in-frame clones only, minus some. The table lists under 85,000 clones, around nine tenths of them singletons. The specimen was CD4+ or CD8+ T cells sorted from blood, collected in a trial of the OX40 agonist ivuxolimab. The receptors stem from an adult with an advanced solid tumor such as melanoma, head and neck, liver or kidney cancer.

This clone was seen just once. The chain links TRBV7-9 to TRBJ2-3; D remains unclear. Germline CDR1 SEHNR, CDR2 FQNEAQ (reference sequence). Deletions cut 5 bases from V and 6 bases from J, with 9 bases between. The CDR3 runs 12 residues. This chain's CDR3 is CASSGNGDTQYF. CDR3 DNA: TGTGCCAGCAGCGGAAACGGCGATACGCAGTATTTT.

The CDR3 loop reads CASSLLNYGYTF. CDR3 sequence (DNA): TGTGCCAGCAGCTTGCTTAACTATGGCTACACCTTC. The genes are TRBV7-8 and TRBJ1-2; D call uncertain. From germline, CDR1 is SGHVS and CDR2 FQNEAQ. V lost 3 bases to trimming and J lost 1 base, with 3 bases between them. The CDR3 loop spans 12 amino acids.

This sequence joins TRBV11-3 and TRBJ2-3; D is unclear. The V gene's germline CDR1 is SGHNT and CDR2 YENEEA. The CDR3 sequence is 12 residues long. The ends were cut back, 5 bases at V and 4 bases at J, with 7 bases in the middle. CDR3 in DNA: TGTGCCAGCAGCGCCACTGCAGATACGCAGTATTTT. It yields the protein CASSATADTQYF.

The chain combines TRBV6-5 with TRBJ2-1; 7 positions agree with TRBD2. V shed 6 bases, J shed 7 bases, and the junction held 12 bases outside the gene matches. The CDR3 sequence is 15 residues long. Per germline, CDR1 MNHEY and CDR2 SVGAGI. The CDR3 DNA reads TGTGCCAGCAGATGGGGGGGGACCAACGGGAATGAGCAGTTCTTC. Residues: CASRWGGTNGNEQFF.

V is TRBV18 and J is TRBJ2-2, with TRBD2 identical over 14 bases. Per the germline V gene, CDR1 is KGHSH and CDR2 is LQKENI. Trimming removed 3 bases from V and 7 bases from J; junction bases left unmatched: 4. The CDR3 contains 16 residues. The CDR3: CASSPGTSGSGGELFF. The CDR3 DNA is TGTGCCAGCTCACCCGGGACTAGCGGGAGTGGCGGGGAGCTGTTTTTT.

CDR3 residues: CASSLRARETQYF. In nucleotides, the CDR3 is TGTGCCAGCAGTTTAAGGGCGAGGGAGACCCAGTACTTC. V is TRBV6-5 and J is TRBJ2-5; no firm D call. V lost 4 bases and J lost 5, with 11 bases in between. This CDR3 is 13 amino acids long. Germline V lookup: CDR1 MNHEY, CDR2 SVGAGI.

This clone has only one observation. The chain joins TRBV7-9 to TRBJ2-3; TRBD1 aligns across 8 bases. CDR1 is SEHNR and CDR2 is FQNEAQ in the germline V gene (reference sequence). The CDR3 has 15 amino acids. V lost 6 bases to trimming and J lost 6 bases; unmatched junction nucleotides: 11. The CDR3 DNA sequence: TGTGCCAGCAGTACGGACAGGGTTTATTTTGATACGCAGTATTTT. This encodes CASSTDRVYFDTQYF.

The V call is TRBV7-9, the J call TRBJ2-1; D not certain. This CDR3 has 12 amino acids. Germline V CDR1 and CDR2: SEHNR, FQNEAQ (reference sequence). V gave up 1 base and J gave up 3 bases, with 1 base separating them. CDR3 sequence reads: CASSLDYNEQFF. In DNA form, the CDR3 reads TGTGCCAGCAGCTTAGACTACAATGAGCAGTTCTTC.

The chain joins TRBV6-1 to TRBJ2-2, with 7 positions matching TRBD2. Germline CDR1 reads MNHNS; CDR2 reads SASEGT. The length of the CDR3 is 15 residues. The V and J ends lost 2 bases and 6 bases, in that order; junction bases with no gene match: 6. The CDR3 DNA reads as TGTGCCAGCAGTGAATCGACGGGGAGGGCCGGGGAGCTGTTTTTT. Its protein product is CASSESTGRAGELFF.

This rearrangement joins TRBV28 to TRBJ1-1, with D uncertain. Germline V CDR1 and CDR2: MDHEN, SYDVKM. Trimming removed 4 bases from V and 7 bases from J, with 16 bases in between. CDR3 length: 14 amino acids. DNA of the CDR3: TGTGCCAGCAGTTCACCCCACGGGCGGATTGAAGCTTTCTTT. Amino acid sequence: CASSSPHGRIEAFF.

The V call is TRBV6-5, the J call TRBJ1-5; perhaps TRBD1 as D (5 bases). Germline V gene sequence: CDR1 MNHEY, CDR2 SVGAGI. V was pared by 5 bases and J by 4 bases, with 12 bases between. The CDR3 loop spans 14 amino acids. The CDR3 sequence: CASSGTGRNQPQHF. CDR3 in DNA: TGTGCCAGCAGTGGGACCGGGAGAAATCAGCCCCAGCATTTT.

This sequence joins TRBV6-5 and TRBJ2-7, with D perhaps matching TRBD1 (6 bases). V gave up 7 bases and J gave up 2 bases, with 12 bases separating them. Germline assignment: CDR1 MNHEY and CDR2 SVGAGI. This CDR3 spans 13 amino acids. In DNA form, the CDR3 reads TGTGCCAGCACCGGGACAAAAACCTACGAGCAGTACTTC. Translated, it gives CASTGTKTYEQYF.

This chain connects TRBV18 to TRBJ2-7, with 7 bases aligning to TRBD1. Looked up from germline, CDR1 is KGHSH and CDR2 is LQKENI. This CDR3 contains 15 residues. The ends lost 4 bases at V and 2 bases at J; junction bases unmatched: 8. Here the CDR3 reads CASSRGTGAPYEQYF. The CDR3 nucleotides are TGTGCCAGCTCACGGGGAACAGGGGCGCCCTACGAGCAGTACTTC.

This chain connects TRBV19 to TRBJ2-6; perhaps D is TRBD1 or TRBD2 (5 bases each). V was trimmed by 6 bases and J by 3 bases, leaving 18 bases between them. The CDR3 loop spans 17 amino acids. Germline CDR1 is LNHDA and CDR2 is SQIVND (reference sequence). CDR3 in DNA: TGTGCCAGTAGAGAGGGACCCTCCGTGCTTGGGGCCAACGTCCTGACTTTC. Residues: CASREGPSVLGANVLTF.

The V call is TRBV5-1, the J call TRBJ1-4; 7 bases are a match to TRBD1. The length of the CDR3 is 15 residues. The germline V gene has CDR1 SGHRS and CDR2 YFSETQ. With V trimmed by 4 bases and J by 4 bases, 7 bases remained unmatched. The CDR3 sequence is CASSEQGRYNEKLFF. The CDR3 DNA reads as TGCGCCAGCAGCGAACAGGGGCGGTATAATGAAAAACTGTTTTTT.

The J gene is TRBJ1-1, the V gene TRBV6-1; 9 nucleotides line up with TRBD1. The ends lost 8 bases at V and 4 bases at J; junction bases unmatched: 8. The CDR3 loop spans 14 amino acids. CDR1 and CDR2 from the germline V gene are MNHNS and SASEGT. The DNA of the CDR3 is TGTGCCAGCTGGGGGGACAGGGTTGGCACTGAAGCTTTCTTT. Translating gives CASWGDRVGTEAFF.